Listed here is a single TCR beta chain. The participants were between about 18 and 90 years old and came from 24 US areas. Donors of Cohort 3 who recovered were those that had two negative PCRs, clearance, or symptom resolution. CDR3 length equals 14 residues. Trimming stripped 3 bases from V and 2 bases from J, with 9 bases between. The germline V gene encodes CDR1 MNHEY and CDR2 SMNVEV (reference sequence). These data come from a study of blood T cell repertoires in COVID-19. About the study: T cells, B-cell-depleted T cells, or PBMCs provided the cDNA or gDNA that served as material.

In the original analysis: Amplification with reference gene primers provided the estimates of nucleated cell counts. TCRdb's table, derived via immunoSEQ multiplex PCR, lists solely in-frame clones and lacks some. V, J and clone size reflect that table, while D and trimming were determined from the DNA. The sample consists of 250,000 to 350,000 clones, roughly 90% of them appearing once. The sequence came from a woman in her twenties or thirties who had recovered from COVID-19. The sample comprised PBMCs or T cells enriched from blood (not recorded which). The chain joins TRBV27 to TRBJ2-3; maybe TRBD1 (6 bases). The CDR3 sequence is CASSLDRNTDTQYF. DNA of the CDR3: TGTGCCAGCAGTTTGGACAGAAACACAGATACGCAGTATTTT.